These 12 T cell receptor beta chains came from one sample sequenced in a study of Ad26.COV2.S vaccination and SARS-CoV-2 variants. Treatment here: over 15 received Ad26.COV2.S at low or high dose, single or two shots; several received placebo; per-sample allocation not given. Collection of the samples took place on day 63 after the first injection of vaccine or placebo. The method was immunoSEQ multiplex PCR; TCRdb's version includes in-frame clones alone and lacks a portion of them. Here the sample spans over 300,000 clones, around four fifths being singletons. Sample: peripheral blood, taken in a trial of Ad26.COV2.S vaccine versus placebo. The receptors derive from a person between 18 and 59 years old who received the Ad26.COV2.S COVID-19 vaccine or a placebo.

This clone was picked up one time. The rearrangement links TRBV21-1 to TRBJ1-2. TRBV21-1 is a listed pseudogene. This CDR3 region has 12 residues. This CDR3 reads CASRGGFAGYTF. DNA for the CDR3: TGTGCCAGCAGGGGAGGGTTTGCTGGCTACACCTTC.

This clone was seen more than once but under ten times. Other DNA sequences from this sample encode an identical CDR3 as well. V usage is TRBV6-5 and J usage is TRBJ1-3; D not certain. V lost 6 bases, J lost 0 bases, and 3 bases lay in between. The CDR3 runs 12 residues. CDR1 and CDR2 (germline): MNHEY, SVGAGI. The CDR3 coding sequence is TGTGCCAGCAGGTCCTCTGGAAACACCATATATTTT. This gives the protein CASRSSGNTIYF.

The rearrangement joins TRBV14 to TRBJ1-2, with a weak D call TRBD1 (5 bases). Germline V gene lookup returns CDR1 SGHDN and CDR2 FVKESK. Between the trimmed V and J ends, which lost 0 bases and 5 bases, there was a span of 13 bases. The CDR3 runs to 15 residues. CDR3 in DNA: TGTGCCAGCAGCCAAGATCGAAGCGGACAATATGGCTACACCTTC. Amino acid sequence: CASSQDRSGQYGYTF.

V is TRBV27 and J is TRBJ1-1, with D unclear. V lost 5 bases and J lost 0, with 13 bases in between. Germline CDR1 is MNHEY and CDR2 is SMNVEV (reference sequence). The CDR3 is 15 residues long. This CDR3 is CASSTRITMNTEAFF. For the CDR3, the DNA is TGTGCCAGCAGTACACGCATTACTATGAACACTGAAGCTTTCTTT.

The chain combines TRBV2 with TRBJ1-6; D remains unclear. Germline CDR1 SNHLY, CDR2 FYNNEI. V lost 4 bases and J lost 6, with 13 bases in between. CDR3 length: 15 amino acids. The CDR3 region has the DNA TGTGCCAGCAGTGGGGTAATAGGAGGTAATTCACCCCTCCACTTT. As protein: CASSGVIGGNSPLHF.

V and J are TRBV28 and TRBJ1-4, with D maybe TRBD1 (5 bases). Germline V lookup: CDR1 MDHEN, CDR2 SYDVKM. The V and J ends lost 3 bases and 10 bases respectively, with 27 bases between them. CDR3 length: 18 residues. The CDR3 DNA reads as TGTGCCAGCAGTTTGACCTTCACAGGAGGGGCTAGTGGGGGAAAACTGTTTTTT. Protein sequence: CASSLTFTGGASGGKLFF.

The chain employs TRBV6-5 and TRBJ1-2; tentative D call: TRBD1 (5 bases). The V gene lost 5 bases and the J gene lost 1 base, with 8 bases spanning the gap. The CDR3 contains 13 residues. Germline CDR1 and CDR2: MNHEY and SVGAGI. The CDR3 nucleotides are TGTGCCAGCAGTAGGGGTTTTAACTATGGCTACACCTTC. This gives the protein CASSRGFNYGYTF.

A remark on this clone: An end of the junction does not agree with germline; a read error may underlie this. The chain recombines TRBV10-3 with TRBJ2-7; TRBD1 matches 7 bases. The CDR3 covers 14 residues. Per germline, CDR1 ENHRY and CDR2 SYGVKD. The CDR3 sequence is CAISEERGPYEQYF. As DNA, the CDR3 is TGTGCCATCAGTGAGGAGAGGGGGCCCTATGAGCAGTACTTC.

The V call is TRBV4-3, the J call TRBJ2-1; 13 positions agree with TRBD2. Germline loops: CDR1 LGHNA, CDR2 YSLEER. The CDR3 runs to 14 residues. With V trimmed by 3 bases and J by 10 bases, 3 bases remained unmatched. The CDR3 spells CASSQGLAGSEQFF. As DNA, the CDR3 is TGCGCCAGCAGCCAGGGACTAGCGGGGAGCGAGCAGTTCTTC.

The chain recombines TRBV5-6 with TRBJ2-5; D may correspond to TRBD1 or TRBD2 (5 bases each). Germline V gene lookup returns CDR1 SGHDT and CDR2 YYEEEE. Deletions cut 7 bases from V and 5 bases from J, with 15 bases between. This CDR3 has 13 residues. The CDR3 here is CASGTTPSETQYF. CDR3 coding DNA: TGTGCCAGCGGGACGACACCCTCGGAGACCCAGTACTTC. The whole variable domain, remainder taken from reference TRBV5-6 and TRBJ2-5, is DAGVTQSPTHLIKTRGQQVTLRCSPKSGHDTVSWYQQALGQGPQFIFQYYEEEERQRGNFPDRFSGHQFPNYSSELNVNALLLGDSALYLCASGTTPSETQYFGPGTRLLVL.

The chain is built from TRBV5-1 and TRBJ2-1; TRBD2 agrees at 13 bases. In germline, CDR1 is SGHRS, CDR2 YFSETQ. The CDR3 runs 15 residues. V lost 4 bases, J lost 6 bases, and 4 bases stayed unmatched. The CDR3 protein is CASSEGLAGANEQFF. The CDR3 DNA follows: TGCGCCAGCAGCGAAGGACTAGCGGGAGCCAATGAGCAGTTCTTC.

The chain combines TRBV12-3 or TRBV12-4 with TRBJ2-7, with D uncertain. With 3 bases removed from V and 3 bases from J, the gap between germline ends came to 9 bases. The length of the CDR3 is 13 residues. CDR3 residues: CASSFRHLYEQYF. The DNA for the CDR3 is TGTGCCAGCAGTTTTCGACACCTCTACGAGCAGTACTTC.